This is a list of T cell receptor beta chains from one sample in a study of blood T cell repertoires in COVID-19. Only in-frame clones appear in the TCRdb table, and some are missing; sequencing was by immunoSEQ multiplex PCR. The table shows 300,000 to 400,000 clones, with roughly 87% occurring only once. The sequencing input was peripheral blood. These receptors were obtained from a man under 40 with COVID-19, enrolled during active disease. Both conserved end residues are part of each CDR3. Expanded clones are given a class, and other clones once, few, many or no size at all.

clone_size	v_call	j_call	cdr3_aa
NA	TRBV29-1	TRBJ2-7	CSVESRKSGTYEQYF
NA	TRBV18	TRBJ2-7	CASSPPIGTGGYEQYF
NA	TRBV30	TRBJ2-1	CAWRTGTSGRAVANEQFF
NA	TRBV6-4	TRBJ1-1	CASSDRGGVNTEAFF
few	TRBV12-3/TRBV12-4	TRBJ1-2	CASSLYGYTF
NA	TRBV7-2	TRBJ1-1	CASSFRGWNTEAFF
NA	TRBV6-5	TRBJ2-7	CASSYRDSPYYEQYF
NA	TRBV4-3	TRBJ2-1	CASSQLTGVEDNEQFF
NA	TRBV7-3	TRBJ2-1	CASSAVYGTSNEQFF
NA	TRBV2	TRBJ2-3	CASSVLAGGRDTQYF
NA	TRBV6-5	TRBJ1-5	CASSYSLDQPQHF
once	TRBV18	TRBJ1-2	CASSTDREYGYTF
NA	TRBV10-3	TRBJ1-1	CAILQGAGTEAFF
NA	TRBV18	TRBJ2-5	CASSPELADQETQYF
NA	TRBV5-4	TRBJ1-1	CASSLASEGSTEAFF
NA	TRBV28	TRBJ2-7	CASSLSLQGREQYF
NA	TRBV30	TRBJ1-1	CAWSVVGQMNTEAFF
NA	TRBV11-2	TRBJ2-4	CASSPSETSNPKNIQYF
NA	TRBV10-3	TRBJ2-4	CAISDPTSGRAGGIQYF
NA	TRBV24-1	TRBJ2-3	CATSDPRTGNTQYF
few	TRBV7-2	TRBJ1-2	CASSLRQAPGDGYTF
NA	TRBV6-1	TRBJ1-5	CASSEVQYSNQPQHF
NA	TRBV10-1	TRBJ1-1	CATREGQGQNTEAFF
NA	TRBV19	TRBJ2-3	CAIHPGQGEYSAILAGDTQYF
NA	TRBV9	TRBJ2-7	CASSGDTYEQYF
NA	TRBV7-2	TRBJ1-2	CASSPQIDRGQPYGYTF
once	TRBV27	TRBJ1-1	CASSFRYPSDIQKAFF
NA	TRBV19	TRBJ1-2	CASSIVRLTYGYTF
NA	TRBV30	TRBJ1-2	CPNSRGRGGYTF
NA	TRBV7-3	TRBJ2-1	CASSLEAREGYNEQFF
once	TRBV19	TRBJ1-5	CASSIGQGSWSNQPQHF
NA	TRBV4-3	TRBJ1-2	CASSQDHGGSYGYTF
NA	TRBV9	TRBJ2-3	CASSVAGSTDTQYF
NA	TRBV6-5	TRBJ2-7	CASSSRGGSREQYF
NA	TRBV9	TRBJ2-7	CASSVGTGSFSYEQYF
NA	TRBV5-4	TRBJ1-6	CASSPFSLRSSPLHF
NA	TRBV6-2/TRBV6-3	TRBJ2-1	CASSYSLTGTYNEQFF
NA	TRBV12-3/TRBV12-4	TRBJ1-1	CASSWGGNTEAFF
NA	TRBV5-1	TRBJ2-7	CASSPGGGETYEQYF
once	TRBV3-1/TRBV3-2	TRBJ2-7	CASSQDLGLAVYEQYF
once	TRBV4-2	TRBJ2-1	CASSQGEGLGLAGGPGNEQFF
NA	TRBV10-1	TRBJ1-5	CASSERRSGTGGSQPQHF
NA	TRBV15	TRBJ1-3	CATSRGQGSGNTIYF
NA	TRBV28	TRBJ2-5	CASTPPGTAQETQYF
NA	TRBV4-2	TRBJ2-1	CASSQGRVGGTYNEQFF
NA	TRBV5-6	TRBJ1-2	CASSPIQGSIYGYTF
few	TRBV15	TRBJ2-2	CATSRYGGRNTGELFF